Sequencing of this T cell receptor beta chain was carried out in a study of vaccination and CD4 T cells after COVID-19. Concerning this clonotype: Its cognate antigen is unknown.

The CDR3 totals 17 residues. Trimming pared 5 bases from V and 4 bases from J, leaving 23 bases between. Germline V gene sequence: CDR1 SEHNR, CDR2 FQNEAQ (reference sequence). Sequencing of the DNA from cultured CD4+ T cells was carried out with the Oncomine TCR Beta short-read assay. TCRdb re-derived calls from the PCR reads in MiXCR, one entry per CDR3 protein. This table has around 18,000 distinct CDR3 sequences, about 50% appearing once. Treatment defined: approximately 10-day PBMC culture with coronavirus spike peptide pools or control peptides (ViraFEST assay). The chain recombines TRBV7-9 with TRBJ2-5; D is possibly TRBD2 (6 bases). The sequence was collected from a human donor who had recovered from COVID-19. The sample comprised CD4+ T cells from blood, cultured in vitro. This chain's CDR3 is CASSQPGRGNFIETQYF. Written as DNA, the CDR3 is TGTGCCAGCAGCCAACCCGGTCGGGGGAATTTTATAGAGACCCAGTACTTC.